This T cell receptor (beta chain) was found in a study of cytomegalovirus exposure and HLA in healthy donors. Study outcomes and limitations: The presence/absence work took it that sequencing depth was about the same across donors.

Germline values: CDR1 MGHDK, CDR2 SYGVNS. V shed 2 bases and J shed 0 bases, with 8 bases lying between them. The CDR3 sequence is 14 residues long. This clone was picked up a small number of times. Its antigen is unidentified. Other DNA variants within this sample encode the same CDR3. The primer mix had 60 Vbeta and 13 Jbeta primers. Sequenced by immunoSEQ multiplex PCR; TCRdb stores in-frame clones only, minus some. This table has fewer than 300,000 clones, roughly 80% appearing once. Source material: PBMCs. V usage is TRBV25-1 and J usage is TRBJ2-7; D not certain. The TCR originated in a girl aged 2 to 10 in good health and CMV-seronegative. CDR3 sequence reads: CASSEGRSSYEQYF. As DNA, the CDR3 is TGTGCCAGCAGTGAAGGTAGAAGCTCCTACGAGCAGTACTTC.